These 19 T cell receptor beta chains were sequenced from one sample in a study of CD8+ T cells in alopecia areata. Treatment specified: oral pan-JAK inhibitor, 5-10 mg twice daily. Sequencing templates came from extracted RNA that was reverse transcribed into cDNA. Sequencing was performed with immunoSEQ multiplex PCR; in TCRdb, only in-frame clones are kept and a portion is missing. The data contain 170,000 or so clones, roughly 64% of them seen just once; the ten biggest clones take up roughly 13%. The specimen comprised CD8+ T cells sorted from blood, sampled at week 24, from a patient treated with tofacitinib. The receptors come from a human donor with alopecia areata.

This clone was counted between two and nine times. This chain connects TRBV13 to TRBJ2-5; maybe TRBD1 (5 bases). This CDR3 region has 16 residues. V lost 5 bases and J 0 bases, leaving 16 bases between the germline ends. The germline V gene has CDR1 PRHDT and CDR2 FYEKMQ (reference sequence). The CDR3 region is CASSPRTHQDQETQYF. CDR3 nucleotide sequence: TGTGCCAGCAGCCCTAGGACACACCAAGACCAAGAGACCCAGTACTTC.

The chain joins TRBV15 to TRBJ2-1, with D possibly TRBD2 on 6 matching bases. This CDR3 region has 13 residues. Germline V CDR1 and CDR2: LNHNV, YYDKDF (reference sequence). Trimming took off 0 bases at V and 10 bases at J, with 10 bases between the two ends. In DNA, the CDR3 is TGTGCCACCAGCAGAGACACTAGCACCGAGCAGTTCTTC. Protein product: CATSRDTSTEQFF.

The chain combines TRBV27 with TRBJ2-7; D ambiguous. There are 13 residues in the CDR3. Germline loops: CDR1 MNHEY, CDR2 SMNVEV (reference sequence). Trimming left V 4 bases short and J 4 bases short, with 11 bases between. The CDR3 sequence is CASSYGRNYEQYF. DNA for the CDR3: TGTGCCAGCAGTTACGGACGGAATTACGAGCAGTACTTC.

CDR3 region: CASSRINPSTDTQYF. In nucleotides, the CDR3 is TGTGCCAGCAGCCGGATAAACCCTAGCACAGATACGCAGTATTTT. J is TRBJ2-3 and V is TRBV28; D gene unclear. Germline V lookup: CDR1 MDHEN, CDR2 SYDVKM. The ends were cut back, 6 bases at V and 0 bases at J, with 13 bases in the middle. The CDR3 spans 15 residues.

The chain links TRBV29-1 to TRBJ1-2, with a tentative D call TRBD1 (5 bases). CDR3 length equals 11 residues. V gave up 4 bases and J gave up 6 bases, with 9 bases separating them. Germline CDR1 is SQVTM and CDR2 is ANQGSEA. CDR3 in DNA: TGCAGCGTTGGAGGGGTTGATGGCTACACCTTC. Translating it yields CSVGGVDGYTF.

This sequence joins TRBV25-1 and TRBJ2-3; D is possibly TRBD1 (6 bases). Deletions cut 2 bases from V and 3 bases from J, with 15 bases between. This CDR3 comprises 16 residues. The germline gives CDR1 MGHDK, CDR2 SYGVNS. CDR3 loop: CASSEGRGSWTDTQYF. DNA of the CDR3: TGTGCCAGCAGTGAAGGCAGGGGCAGTTGGACAGATACGCAGTATTTT.

CDR3 amino acids: CASSLGVSYEQYF. In nucleotides, the CDR3 is TGTGCCAGCAGTTTGGGGGTCTCCTACGAGCAGTACTTC. The J gene is TRBJ2-7, the V gene TRBV6-5; D is possibly TRBD1 or TRBD2 (5 bases each). The CDR3 length is 13 residues. The germline CDR1 and CDR2 sequences are MNHEY and SVGAGI. Deletions cut 4 bases from V and 0 bases from J, with 7 bases between.

The genes are TRBV13 and TRBJ2-2; 8 bases agree with TRBD1. CDR3 length: 15 residues. With V trimmed by 5 bases and J by 5 bases, 7 bases remained unmatched. CDR1 and CDR2 from the germline V gene are PRHDT and FYEKMQ (reference sequence). The CDR3 nucleotides are TGTGCCAGCAGCCCCGGACAGGGAGTGACCGGGGAGCTGTTTTTT. As protein: CASSPGQGVTGELFF.

The chain recombines TRBV15 with TRBJ2-4, with TRBD1 as a possible D gene (5 bases). V was pared by 4 bases and J by 0 bases, with 10 bases between. The length of the CDR3 is 15 residues. Per the germline V gene, CDR1 is LNHNV and CDR2 is YYDKDF (reference sequence). The CDR3 sequence: CATSTGILAKNIQYF. Written as DNA, the CDR3 is TGTGCCACCAGCACAGGGATCCTAGCCAAAAACATTCAGTACTTC.

A few counts support this clone. This CDR3 reads CASSRKGTTGYGTQYF. The CDR3 DNA sequence: TGTGCCAGCAGCCGAAAAGGGACTACAGGGTACGGGACCCAGTACTTC. The chain joins TRBV11-2 to TRBJ2-5; tentatively, D is TRBD2 (7 bases). The CDR3 consists of 16 residues. V lost 5 bases and J 7 bases, leaving 23 bases between the germline ends. The V gene's germline CDR1 is SGHAT and CDR2 FQNNGV.

V is TRBV20-1 and J is TRBJ1-4; no definite D call. From germline, CDR1 is DFQATT and CDR2 SNEGSKA (reference sequence). The CDR3 loop spans 11 amino acids. V shed 5 bases and J shed 8 bases, with 9 bases lying between them. The CDR3 sequence is CSAEDWEKLFF. For the CDR3, the DNA is TGCAGTGCTGAGGATTGGGAAAAACTGTTTTTT.

The rearrangement joins TRBV27 to TRBJ2-5, with unresolved D. Germline CDR1 reads MNHEY; CDR2 reads SMNVEV (reference sequence). V lost 5 bases to trimming and J lost 5 bases, with 9 bases between them. The CDR3 is 12 amino acids. The CDR3 DNA sequence: TGTGCCAGCAGTCTGGGCAGGGAGACCCAGTACTTC. Residues: CASSLGRETQYF.

The CDR3 nucleotides read TGCAGCGTCTTTGAGGACCTTGAAGCTTTCTTT. This sequence encodes CSVFEDLEAFF. The chain joins TRBV29-1 to TRBJ1-1; no firm D call. V shed 6 bases and J shed 7 bases, with 12 bases lying between them. Germline assignment: CDR1 SQVTM and CDR2 ANQGSEA. The CDR3 is 11 amino acids. Combining the CDR3 with reference TRBV29-1 and TRBJ1-1 gives the whole variable domain SAVISQKPSRDICQRGTSLTIQCQVDSQVTMMFWYRQQPGQSLTLIATANQGSEATYESGFVIDKFPISRPNLTFSTLTVSNMSPEDSSIYLCSVFEDLEAFFGQGTRLTVV.

The rearrangement joins TRBV27 to TRBJ2-5, with D perhaps TRBD2 (5 bases). Germline loops: CDR1 MNHEY, CDR2 SMNVEV (reference sequence). This CDR3 contains 14 residues. CDR3 in DNA: TGTGCTACCAAATCTTGGCGGACTCAAGAGACCCAGTACTTC. Protein: CATKSWRTQETQYF.

The chain combines TRBV4-2 with TRBJ2-5; D possibly uses TRBD1 or TRBD2 (6 bases each). CDR3 length: 14 amino acids. The V end lost 0 bases, the J end lost 8 bases, and 13 bases lay between the germline ends. Germline lookup yields CDR1 LGHNA and CDR2 YNFKEQ. The CDR3, as DNA: TGTGCCAGCAGCCAAGATCGGGGGCCAGGAACCCAGTACTTC. It codes for CASSQDRGPGTQYF.

This clone has more than one count but fewer than ten. V gene TRBV10-2 combines with J gene TRBJ2-7; the D is unclear. Germline CDR1 WSHSY, CDR2 SAAADI. V was trimmed by 3 bases and J by 0 bases, leaving 3 bases between them. CDR3 length: 12 amino acids. The CDR3 sequence: CASSDNSYEQYF. The CDR3 DNA is TGCGCCAGCAGTGACAACTCCTACGAGCAGTACTTC.

This rearrangement joins TRBV11-3 to TRBJ2-2; no definite D call. V lost 6 bases and J lost 5, with 4 bases in between. Germline CDR1 reads SGHNT; CDR2 reads YENEEA. CDR3 size: 11 residues. The CDR3 spells CASSLTGELFF. DNA of the CDR3: TGTGCCAGCAGTCTTACCGGGGAGCTGTTTTTT.

This clone was counted a few times. The chain has TRBV7-7 and TRBJ2-2, with no clear D. Trimming left V 5 bases short and J 6 bases short, with 25 bases between. CDR3 size: 18 residues. Germline CDR1 SSHAT, CDR2 FNYEAQ (reference sequence). The chain's CDR3 is CASSPLRPFKEASGELFF. The CDR3 nucleotides are TGTGCCAGCAGCCCCCTTCGGCCATTTAAAGAGGCGTCCGGGGAGCTGTTTTTT.

This clone turned up a few times. The DNA of the CDR3 is TGTGCCAGCAGCGGGACCCTCTCTGGGGCCAACGTCCTGACTTTC. This translates into CASSGTLSGANVLTF. The rearrangement links TRBV7-9 to TRBJ2-6; D could derive from TRBD1 or TRBD2 (5 bases each). Trimming stripped 5 bases from V and 0 bases from J, with 8 bases between. The CDR3 contains 15 residues. Germline CDR1 and CDR2: SEHNR and FQNEAQ (reference sequence).